Frequency places the clone carrying this T cell receptor (beta chain) as medium-sized. This sample stems from a study of CXCR3-negative and CXCR3-positive naive CD8 T cells. Via 5' RACE with UMI labels, TRB cDNA libraries were prepared. TCRdb reprocessed the 5' RACE reads; each CDR3 protein has one entry and no DNA is given. The sample yields under 9,500 distinct CDR3 sequences, of which the top ten take up 0.95% to 1.3%. This CDR3 has 15 residues. Germline assignment: CDR1 SEHNR and CDR2 FQNEAQ (reference sequence). This chain joins TRBV7-9 and TRBJ2-7. Sequencing was carried out using naive CXCR3- CD8+ T cells from blood. As to subset: CD45RO-CCR7+CD27+CD95- naive CD8+ T cells lacking CXCR3 (TNR3-). The origin of this receptor is a human donor in good health. Some clones in this sample may be carry-over from other donors' samples. The CDR3 here is CASSEIDRGSYEQYF.